The 19 T cell receptor beta chains below were found in one sample sequenced in a study of graft-versus-host responses after intestinal transplantation. Profiled with immunoSEQ multiplex PCR; TCRdb holds only in-frame clones, not every one. Of nearly 45,000 clones listed, roughly 91% are singletons. The sample was PBMCs, taken 524 days after transplant. The receptors were gathered from a human patient who received an intestinal transplant, so some T cells may come from the graft donor.

The chain links TRBV7-9 to TRBJ2-5; D remains unclear. The germline V gene has CDR1 SEHNR and CDR2 FQNEAQ (reference sequence). The length of the CDR3 is 14 residues. V gave up 1 base and J gave up 5 bases, with 11 bases separating them. The CDR3 region is CASSLGFSRETQYF. The CDR3 DNA sequence: TGTGCCAGCAGCTTAGGATTCAGTCGGGAGACCCAGTACTTC.

In DNA, the CDR3 is TGTGCCAGCAGATTGCAGGGGGCCTACGAGCAGTACTTC. Protein: CASRLQGAYEQYF. The chain carries TRBV27 and TRBJ2-7; 7 bases map to TRBD1. V lost 6 bases and J lost 2; bases outside the gene matches: 4. Germline loops: CDR1 MNHEY, CDR2 SMNVEV (reference sequence). The CDR3 has 13 amino acids.

The chain employs TRBV9 and TRBJ2-1; 7 nucleotides align to TRBD2. The V segment lost 0 bases and the J segment 2 bases; nucleotides outside the gene matches: 8. The germline V gene has CDR1 SGDLS and CDR2 YYNGEE. The CDR3 loop spans 17 amino acids. The CDR3 loop reads CASSVAAGLAAYNEQFF. The CDR3 nucleotides read TGTGCCAGCAGCGTAGCCGCAGGGCTAGCGGCCTACAATGAGCAGTTCTTC.

The gene calls are TRBV2 and TRBJ2-1, with a tentative D call TRBD2 (6 bases). Germline loops: CDR1 SNHLY, CDR2 FYNNEI. This CDR3 comprises 16 residues. Trimming took off 3 bases at V and 6 bases at J, with 18 bases between the two ends. The CDR3 is CASSDPRERGFNEQFF. In DNA, the CDR3 is TGTGCCAGCAGTGATCCACGGGAGAGAGGGTTCAATGAGCAGTTCTTC.

The chain carries TRBV19 and TRBJ2-2; 10 bases agree with TRBD1. From germline, CDR1 is LNHDA and CDR2 SQIVND (reference sequence). This CDR3 has 15 amino acids. The V gene end was trimmed by 5 bases and the J gene end by 6 bases; junction bases not matched to a gene: 6. The CDR3 coding sequence is TGTGCCAGTAGTCCGACAGGGGGCCGGGCCGGGGAGCTGTTTTTT. Encoded protein: CASSPTGGRAGELFF.

The V gene is TRBV25-1, the J gene TRBJ1-2; 9 bases map to TRBD1. The junction had 7 bases not matched to a gene; V was cut back by 1 base and J by 7 bases. Germline assignment: CDR1 MGHDK and CDR2 SYGVNS. This CDR3 has 15 amino acids. The DNA of the CDR3 is TGTGCCAGCAGTGAATGGTCGAGGACAGGGGCTGGCTACACCTTC. Translated, it gives CASSEWSRTGAGYTF.

The chain uses TRBV29-1 and TRBJ2-1; D unresolved. Germline CDR1 SQVTM, CDR2 ANQGSEA. The germline V and J ends were trimmed by 5 bases and 0 bases, with 8 bases remaining between them. The CDR3 consists of 13 residues. CDR3 amino acids: CSVHLSSYNEQFF. Here the CDR3 DNA reads TGCAGCGTTCATCTGAGCTCCTACAATGAGCAGTTCTTC.

The V and J genes are TRBV11-1 and TRBJ2-4; no clear D gene. Germline V gene data show CDR1 as SGHAT and CDR2 as FQDESV (reference sequence). This CDR3 has 16 amino acids. V shed 5 bases and J shed 1 base, with 15 bases lying between them. CDR3 sequence reads: CASSISGKWAKNIQYF. In DNA form, the CDR3 reads TGTGCCAGCAGCATCTCGGGTAAATGGGCCAAAAACATTCAGTACTTC.

The chain combines TRBV18 with TRBJ2-7, with D possibly being TRBD1 (5 bases). Germline CDR1 is KGHSH and CDR2 is LQKENI. The V gene lost 2 bases and the J gene lost 1 base, with 9 bases spanning the gap. The CDR3 extends over 14 amino acids. The CDR3 loop is CASSPGAVSYEQYF. CDR3 nucleotides: TGTGCCAGCTCACCAGGGGCGGTTTCCTACGAGCAGTACTTC.

This clone came up a few times. V gene TRBV6-1 combines with J gene TRBJ2-7; 10 bases are shared with TRBD1. The CDR3 length is 16 residues. The V segment lost 3 bases and the J segment 4 bases; nucleotides outside the gene matches: 9. The germline CDR1 and CDR2 sequences are MNHNS and SASEGT. CDR3 nucleotides: TGTGCCAGCAGTGAGCCGCCGGGACAGGGGATTTACGAGCAGTACTTC. It specifies CASSEPPGQGIYEQYF.

This clone was recorded once. The rearrangement joins TRBV7-8 to TRBJ1-1; no clear D gene. The CDR3 runs to 12 residues. Between the trimmed V and J ends, which lost 4 bases and 10 bases, there was a span of 13 bases. Germline V gives CDR1 SGHVS, CDR2 FQNEAQ. Here the CDR3 reads CASSSPRFPAFF. In DNA form, the CDR3 reads TGTGCCAGCAGCTCCCCTCGGTTCCCAGCTTTCTTT.

A word on this clone: Other DNA sequences in this sample translate to the same CDR3. V gene TRBV14 combines with J gene TRBJ2-1; D unresolved. The CDR3 has 11 residues. The V end was cut by 1 base, the J end by 7 bases, with 2 bases between. Germline values: CDR1 SGHDN, CDR2 FVKESK. The CDR3, as DNA: TGTGCCAGCAGCCAAGGGAATGAGCAGTTCTTC. It specifies CASSQGNEQFF.

V gene TRBV28 combines with J gene TRBJ2-1; tentative D call: TRBD1 (5 bases). With 2 bases removed from V and 2 bases from J, the gap between germline ends came to 7 bases. The germline V gene encodes CDR1 MDHEN and CDR2 SYDVKM. This CDR3 comprises 14 residues. This chain's CDR3 is CASSLTGPYNEQFF. The CDR3 bases are TGTGCCAGCAGTTTAACAGGCCCCTACAATGAGCAGTTCTTC.

The rearrangement uses TRBV7-4 and TRBJ2-7; D call uncertain. Germline CDR1 and CDR2: SGHVT and SQSDAQ. This CDR3 contains 13 residues. Trimming removed 3 bases from V and 3 bases from J, with 9 bases in between. In DNA form, the CDR3 reads TGTGCCAGCAGCTTCGGGCCTTTCTACGAGCAGTACTTC. This sequence encodes CASSFGPFYEQYF.

This clone is a singleton in its sample. The chain has TRBV28 and TRBJ1-6; D is undetermined. With 2 bases removed from V and 7 bases from J, the gap between germline ends came to 15 bases. The CDR3 covers 16 residues. The germline V gene encodes CDR1 MDHEN and CDR2 SYDVKM. The CDR3 here is CASSLTTAGGNSPLHF. In DNA, the CDR3 is TGTGCCAGCAGTTTAACGACGGCAGGTGGCAATTCACCCCTCCACTTT.

The chain employs TRBV5-6 and TRBJ2-5; 8 positions agree with TRBD2. CDR3 length equals 18 residues. V lost 0 bases, J lost 1 base, and 11 bases stayed unmatched. Germline V gene sequence: CDR1 SGHDT, CDR2 YYEEEE. CDR3 nucleotide sequence: TGTGCCAGCAGCTTGGCAACGGGACTAGGGGACGCCCAAGAGACCCAGTACTTC. It codes for CASSLATGLGDAQETQYF.

The gene calls are TRBV5-1 and TRBJ2-3; D is perhaps TRBD2 (5 bases). V was clipped by 3 bases and J by 6 bases, with 11 bases between them. The CDR3 has 13 residues. Germline CDR1 and CDR2: SGHRS and YFSETQ. CDR3 in amino acids: CASSSPAADTQYF. As DNA, the CDR3 is TGCGCCAGCAGCTCACCAGCGGCGGATACGCAGTATTTT.

The chain carries TRBV7-8 and TRBJ2-1; TRBD2 matches 8 bases. V shed 1 base, J shed 10 bases, and the junction held 3 bases outside the gene matches. In germline, CDR1 is SGHVS, CDR2 FQNEAQ. The CDR3 is 13 amino acids. The CDR3 DNA follows: TGTGCCAGCAGCTTAGGGAGCGGGAGCGAGCAGTTCTTC. This codes for CASSLGSGSEQFF. The whole variable domain, remainder taken from reference TRBV7-8 and TRBJ2-1, is GAGVSQSPRYKVAKRGQDVALRCDPISGHVSLFWYQQALGQGPEFLTYFQNEAQLDKSGLPSDRFFAERPEGSVSTLKIQRTQQEDSAVYLCASSLGSGSEQFFGPGTRLTVL.

This clone was seen a single time. The chain carries TRBV29-1 and TRBJ2-3; 9 bases map to TRBD1. Looked up from germline, CDR1 is SQVTM and CDR2 is ANQGSEA. Trimming at V came to 3 bases and at J to 6 bases, leaving 10 bases not matched to a gene. There are 15 residues in the CDR3. In DNA form, the CDR3 reads TGCAGCGTTGAGGGACAGGGAGAGAAAGGGGATACGCAGTATTTT. Its protein is CSVEGQGEKGDTQYF.